This T cell receptor beta chain originates from a study of cytomegalovirus exposure and HLA in healthy donors. Study-wide context: Among roughly 180 million T cells, an earlier analysis found around 100 million unique TCR beta sequences.

Despite likely unrecorded immune exposures, the donors were nominally healthy at the time of sampling. The junction had 4 bases not matched to a gene; V was cut back by 5 bases and J by 6 bases. Germline CDR1 reads SGHAT; CDR2 reads FQNNGV. The CDR3 has 13 residues. Overall study findings and caveats: Across donors, most TCRs were seen rarely, yet some public ones were widespread. A cluster of highly shared sequence variants was likely a sequencing artifact.

Primers: 60 Vbeta forward and 13 Jbeta reverse. TCRdb keeps only in-frame clones here, not all; method: immunoSEQ multiplex PCR. The sample has around 170,000 clones; approximately 83% are singletons. Concerning this clone: What it recognizes is unknown.

This TCR was recovered from a woman younger than 35 in good health and CMV-seronegative. The chain is built from TRBV11-2 and TRBJ2-3; 8 bases fit TRBD1. The sample taken for sequencing was PBMCs. This CDR3 is CASSQDRGDTQYF. For the CDR3, the DNA is TGTGCCAGCAGCCAAGACAGGGGCGATACGCAGTATTTT.